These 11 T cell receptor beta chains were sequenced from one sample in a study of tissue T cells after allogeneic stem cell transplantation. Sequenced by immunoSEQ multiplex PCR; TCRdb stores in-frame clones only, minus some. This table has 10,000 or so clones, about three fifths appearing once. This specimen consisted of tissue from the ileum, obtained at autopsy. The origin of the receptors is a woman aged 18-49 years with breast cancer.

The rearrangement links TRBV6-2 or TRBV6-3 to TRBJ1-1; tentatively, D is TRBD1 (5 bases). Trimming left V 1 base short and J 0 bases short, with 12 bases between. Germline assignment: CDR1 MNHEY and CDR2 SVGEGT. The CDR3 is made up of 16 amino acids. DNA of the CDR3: TGTGCCAGCAGTTACTGGACACTAGGGGTGAACACTGAAGCTTTCTTT. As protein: CASSYWTLGVNTEAFF.

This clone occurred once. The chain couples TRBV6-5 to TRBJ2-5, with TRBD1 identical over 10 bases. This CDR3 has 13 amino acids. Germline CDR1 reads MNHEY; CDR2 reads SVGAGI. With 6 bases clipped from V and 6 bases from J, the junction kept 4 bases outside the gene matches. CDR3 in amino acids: CASSDRGLKTQYF. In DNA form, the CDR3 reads TGTGCCAGCAGCGACAGGGGGCTGAAGACCCAGTACTTC.

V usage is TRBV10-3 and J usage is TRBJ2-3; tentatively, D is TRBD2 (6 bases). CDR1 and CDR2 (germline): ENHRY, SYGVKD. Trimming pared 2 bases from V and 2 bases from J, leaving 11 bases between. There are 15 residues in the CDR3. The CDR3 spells CAISEPLASTDTQYF. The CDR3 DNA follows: TGTGCCATCAGTGAGCCGCTAGCGTCCACAGATACGCAGTATTTT.

CDR3 bases: TGTGCCAGCAGCCCGCTAGCGGGAGGGCGGAATACGCAGTATTTT. This translates into CASSPLAGGRNTQYF. The rearrangement uses TRBV11-1 and TRBJ2-3; 12 bases are a match to TRBD2. Germline V lookup: CDR1 SGHAT, CDR2 FQDESV (reference sequence). The trim removed 5 bases at V and 7 bases at J, leaving 7 bases unmatched. The CDR3 length is 15 residues.

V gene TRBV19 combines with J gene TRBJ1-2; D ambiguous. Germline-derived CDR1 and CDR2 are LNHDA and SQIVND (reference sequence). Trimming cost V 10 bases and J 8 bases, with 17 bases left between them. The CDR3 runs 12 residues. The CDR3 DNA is TGTGCCACCACCTACCCGGTCGTCGGCTACACCTTC. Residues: CATTYPVVGYTF.

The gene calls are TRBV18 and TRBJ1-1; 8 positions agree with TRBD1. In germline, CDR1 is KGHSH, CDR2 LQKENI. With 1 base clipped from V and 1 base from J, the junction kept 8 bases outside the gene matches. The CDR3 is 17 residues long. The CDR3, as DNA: TGTGCCAGCTCACCACTAGTGGCAGGGGGCCCGAACACTGAAGCTTTCTTT. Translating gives CASSPLVAGGPNTEAFF.

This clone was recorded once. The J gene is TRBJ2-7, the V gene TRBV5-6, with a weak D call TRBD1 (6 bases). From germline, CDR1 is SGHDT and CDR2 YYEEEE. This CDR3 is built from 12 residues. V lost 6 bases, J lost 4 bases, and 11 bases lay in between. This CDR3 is CASNLQGYEQYF. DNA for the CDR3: TGTGCCAGCAACTTACAGGGTTACGAGCAGTACTTC.

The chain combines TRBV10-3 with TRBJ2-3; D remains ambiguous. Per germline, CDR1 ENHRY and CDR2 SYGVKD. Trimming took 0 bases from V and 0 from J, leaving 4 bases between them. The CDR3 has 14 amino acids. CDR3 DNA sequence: TGTGCCATCAGTGAGTCGACTAGCACAGATACGCAGTATTTT. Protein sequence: CAISESTSTDTQYF.

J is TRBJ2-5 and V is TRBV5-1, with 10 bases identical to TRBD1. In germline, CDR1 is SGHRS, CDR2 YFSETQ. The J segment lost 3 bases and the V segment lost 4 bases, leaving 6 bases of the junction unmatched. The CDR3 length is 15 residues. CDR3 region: CASSESGTGEETQYF. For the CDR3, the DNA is TGCGCCAGCAGCGAATCCGGGACAGGGGAAGAGACCCAGTACTTC.

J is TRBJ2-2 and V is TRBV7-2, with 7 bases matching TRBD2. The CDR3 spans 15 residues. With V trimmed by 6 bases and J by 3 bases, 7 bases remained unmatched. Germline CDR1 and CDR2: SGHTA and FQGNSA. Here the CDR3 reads CASSPRTSYTGELFF. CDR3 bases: TGTGCCAGCAGTCCACGGACTAGTTACACCGGGGAGCTGTTTTTT.

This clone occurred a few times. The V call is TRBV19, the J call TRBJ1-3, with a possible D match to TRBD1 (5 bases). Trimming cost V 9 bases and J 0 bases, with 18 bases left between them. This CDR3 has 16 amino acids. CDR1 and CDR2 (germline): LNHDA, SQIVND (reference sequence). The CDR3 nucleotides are TGTGCCAGCCAGAATTGGGGACGGCTCTCTGGAAACACCATATATTTT. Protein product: CASQNWGRLSGNTIYF. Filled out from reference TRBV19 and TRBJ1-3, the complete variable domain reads DGGITQSPKYLFRKEGQNVTLSCEQNLNHDAMYWYRQDPGQGLRLIYYSQIVNDFQKGDIAEGYSVSREKKESFPLTVTSAQKNPTAFYLCASQNWGRLSGNTIYFGEGSWLTVV.